The following is a T cell receptor (beta chain) sequence with its context. Its binding antigen is unknown. It has no much larger one-base neighbor in the sample; base qualities were not kept. TCRbeta CDR3 regions were amplified from genomic DNA using the immunoSEQ Assay, a bias-controlled multiplex PCR. The authors' analysis ran thus. Within the assay, amplification of reference gene primers was used to estimate how many nucleated cells each sample contained. To quantify the absolute abundance of each unique TCRbeta CDR3 rearrangement, sequence reads were collapsed and filtered. Productive Simpson clonality was computed per sample as the square root of Simpson's diversity index over productive rearrangements. Not all clones reach the TCRdb copy of this immuneACCESS table, which keeps in-frame sequences only. Checked studies attribute under half of the gap to unresolved V genes and leave the rest unexplained. For V, J and clone size, that table is used; D and trimming come from the DNA. A total of about 120,000 clones appear in this sample, around 78% of them only once. Around 2.3% of the sample is taken by the ten largest.

Whole blood was collected in K2EDTA tubes by collaborating institutions according to the institutions' own protocols. For TCRbeta analysis, collaborators shipped samples in one of three forms: frozen whole blood, isolated PBMCs, or DNA extracted from either of those sample types. From cysteine to phenylalanine, the CDR3 is 15 amino acids long. Only the CDR3 DNA is retained, 45 bases long and in frame from the first base. V and J lose 0 bases and 0 bases, and a span of 7 bases separates them. Reading the germline V gene gives CDR1 ENHRY and CDR2 SYGVKD. These data come from a study of blood T cell repertoires in COVID-19 (dated by TCRdb to the early 2020s). Study-level background: Samples covering the acute and convalescent phases of COVID-19 were provided by collaborators in the United States, Italy and Spain. The repertoires were released in a freely available public database meant as a resource for research on the immune response to SARS-CoV-2. The sample metadata nearly always contained a de-identified subject ID, COVID-19 status, age in years and sex. Where HLA class I and class II types were available, the types were taken from metadata supplied by the sample provider, not from assay-based typing. Subjects who had been exposed to COVID-19, were actively infected with it, or had recovered from it provided the deeply sampled blood TCRbeta repertoires that made up the dataset. The material from the prospective study consisted of cDNA or gDNA derived from T cells, B-cell-depleted T cells, or PBMCs. Samples were obtained from the ongoing ImmuneRACE study (first 160 participants) and from 1,254 subjects provided by 6 global collaborators. Overall study outcomes, separate from this receptor: The quantity of clinical and demographic metadata differed by source and by participant and was supplied without curation.

Sequencing was performed on peripheral blood. The source of this sequence is a man younger than 40 with acute or convalescent COVID-19. The sequence joins TRBV10-3 to TRBJ2-3; the D segment cannot be called with confidence. The DNA sequence is given as TGTGCCATCAGTGAGTCGTGGCAGAGCACAGATACGCAGTATTTT. This encodes CAISESWQSTDTQYF.